A selection of T cell receptor beta chains follows, all from one sample in a study of control samples from healthy donors and cancer patients. Sequenced by immunoSEQ multiplex PCR; TCRdb stores in-frame clones only, minus some. Of over 75,000 clones listed, over 80% are singletons. The source material was blood. The receptors stem from a man aged 25 to 40 in good health. Both conserved end residues are part of each CDR3.

V: TRBV28
J: TRBJ1-2
length: 12
CDR3: CASSRPSYGYTF

V: TRBV28
J: TRBJ1-2
length: 14
CDR3: CASSRQGSSYGYTF

V: TRBV27
J: TRBJ2-2
length: 14
CDR3: CASSKGPVTGELFF

V: TRBV30
J: TRBJ1-1
length: 11
CDR3: CAWGPNTEAFF

V: TRBV6-5
J: TRBJ2-7
length: 13
CDR3: CASSERGVDEQYF

V: TRBV7-2
J: TRBJ2-1
length: 15
CDR3: CASSIRDFSYNEQFF

V: TRBV2
J: TRBJ1-1
length: 13
CDR3: CASSGFRAREAFF

V: TRBV5-1
J: TRBJ2-3
length: 15
CDR3: CASSWSPGGSNTQYF

V: TRBV4-1
J: TRBJ2-1
length: 17
CDR3: CASSQDPGGCSYNEQFF

V: TRBV7-9
J: TRBJ1-2
length: 15
CDR3: CASSLALGRPYGYTF

V: TRBV3-1/TRBV3-2
J: TRBJ1-1
length: 15
CDR3: CASSQVRTGGTEAFF

V: TRBV18
J: TRBJ1-2
length: 13
CDR3: CASSPEGYYGYTF

V: TRBV10-3
J: TRBJ1-2
length: 14
CDR3: CAIRKDRATYGYTF

V: TRBV5-1
J: TRBJ2-2
length: 14
CDR3: CASTLTGNTGELFF

V: TRBV6-6
J: TRBJ1-1
length: 12
CDR3: CASSWDRSEAFF

V: TRBV5-6
J: TRBJ2-2
length: 16
CDR3: CASSPRVRGGIGELFF

V: TRBV5-6
J: TRBJ1-5
length: 13
CDR3: CASSPGPHQPQHF

V: TRBV2
J: TRBJ2-6
length: 15
CDR3: CASSPDRAGANVLTF

V: TRBV5-1
J: TRBJ2-2
length: 14
CDR3: CASSLEAGFRELFF

V: TRBV27
J: TRBJ1-4
length: 22
CDR3: CASSLSTALHLSPFATNEKLFF

V: TRBV2
J: TRBJ1-1
length: 13
CDR3: CASSRAWSTEAFF

V: TRBV10-3
J: TRBJ1-5
length: 13
CDR3: CAISEQLNQPQHF

V: TRBV28
J: TRBJ2-6
length: 15
CDR3: CASSQEGTGANVLTF

V: TRBV5-1
J: TRBJ1-3
length: 14
CDR3: CASGGQGPGNTIYF

V: TRBV27
J: TRBJ2-1
length: 17
CDR3: CASSSGTSGGAGNEQFF

V: TRBV14
J: TRBJ2-2
length: 16
CDR3: CASSQRRGLNTGELFF

V: TRBV25-1
J: TRBJ2-2
length: 14
CDR3: CASSFLGATGELFF

V: TRBV7-3
J: TRBJ1-5
length: 16
CDR3: CASSLYSVTGVQPQHF

V: TRBV18
J: TRBJ1-3
length: 21
CDR3: CASSLMTTGGIPPSSGNTIYF

V: TRBV4-1
J: TRBJ2-4
length: 16
CDR3: CASSQGQGLAKNIQYF